This T cell receptor beta chain was captured by sequencing in a study of chronic HIV infection and antiretroviral therapy. TCRdb re-called the 5' RACE reads with MiXCR, one entry per CDR3 protein. Among 40,000 to 60,000 distinct CDR3 sequences, roughly 19% were seen once, and the ten largest hold under 3.5%. This CDR3 region has 13 residues. Germline loops: CDR1 PRHDT, CDR2 FYEKMQ (reference sequence). The V end was cut by 0 bases, the J end by 8 bases, with 10 bases between. V and J are TRBV13 and TRBJ1-1, with D uncertain. The specimen sequenced was peripheral blood. The clonotype comes from an adult who had HIV and had not received antiretroviral therapy, or was an uninfected healthy control (not recorded which). CDR3 in amino acids: CASSLGANKEAFF. In DNA form, the CDR3 reads TGTGCCAGCAGCTTAGGCGCCAACAAAGAAGCTTTCTTT.